Presented here are 7 T cell receptor beta chains from one specimen sequenced in a study of control samples from healthy donors and cancer patients. Profiled with immunoSEQ multiplex PCR; TCRdb holds only in-frame clones, not every one. The profile shows around 190,000 clones, 90% of them singletons. Specimen: blood. These receptors originate from a woman between 45 and 65 years old in good health.

Note on this clone: Compared with germline, one end of the junction differs, possibly owing to a read error. The genes are TRBV4-1 and TRBJ2-1; 8 bases line up with TRBD2. CDR3 size: 14 residues. Germline V lookup: CDR1 MGHRA, CDR2 YSYEKL. CDR3 bases: TGCGCCAGCAGCCACCAACGGACTAGCAATAAGCAGTTCTTC. Translation gives CASSHQRTSNKQFF.

The CDR3 nucleotides are TGTGCCAGCAGCGCCATCATGAACACTGAAGCTTTCTTT. Its translation: CASSAIMNTEAFF. The rearrangement uses TRBV7-9 and TRBJ1-1; D is unclear. This CDR3 has 13 amino acids. CDR1 is SEHNR and CDR2 is FQNEAQ in the germline V gene (reference sequence). Trimming shortened V by 5 bases and J by 0 bases, and 7 bases separated the two germline ends. Supplemented by reference TRBV7-9 and TRBJ1-1, the full variable domain reads DTGVSQNPRHKITKRGQNVTFRCDPISEHNRLYWYRQTLGQGPEFLTYFQNEAQLEKSRLLSDRFSAERPKGSFSTLEIQRTEQGDSAMYLCASSAIMNTEAFFGQGTRLTVV.

The chain couples TRBV6-5 to TRBJ2-1, with 8 bases matching TRBD2. From germline, CDR1 is MNHEY and CDR2 SVGAGI. The V gene end was trimmed by 6 bases and the J gene end by 7 bases; junction bases not matched to a gene: 8. This CDR3 comprises 14 residues. CDR3 residues: CASSRPGTRNEQFF. Here the CDR3 DNA reads TGTGCCAGCAGCCGTCCCGGGACTAGGAATGAGCAGTTCTTC.

V is TRBV6-6 and J is TRBJ1-1; D may be TRBD1 (6 bases). Trimming cost V 5 bases and J 2 bases, with 12 bases left between them. The CDR3 consists of 14 residues. CDR1 is MNHNY, CDR2 SVGAGI, per germline (reference sequence). CDR3 residues: CASSKRQVNTEAFF. The CDR3 DNA reads as TGTGCCAGCAGTAAACGACAGGTTAACACTGAAGCTTTCTTT.

This clone was detected only once. The chain joins TRBV9 to TRBJ1-1, with D perhaps TRBD1 (6 bases). V lost 0 bases and J lost 3, with 12 bases in between. Germline assignment: CDR1 SGDLS and CDR2 YYNGEE. The CDR3 loop spans 15 amino acids. The CDR3 DNA reads TGTGCCAGCAGCGTAGGGGGGCGAACGGACACTGAAGCTTTCTTT. This encodes CASSVGGRTDTEAFF.

This sequence joins TRBV3-1 (or the pseudogene TRBV3-2) and TRBJ1-2, with a tentative D call TRBD1 (6 bases). CDR3 length equals 14 residues. Trimming shortened V by 1 base and J by 2 bases, and 8 bases separated the two germline ends. Germline CDR1 is LGHDT and CDR2 is YNNKEL (reference sequence). The CDR3 DNA sequence: TGTGCCAGCAGCCAAGGGGGGGGCAACTATGGCTACACCTTC. Protein product: CASSQGGGNYGYTF.

This clone has just one count. The chain links TRBV28 to TRBJ1-2, with TRBD1 matching over 8 bases. CDR1 MDHEN and CDR2 SYDVKM come from the germline V gene. With V trimmed by 6 bases and J by 6 bases, 6 bases remained unmatched. The CDR3 is 13 residues long. The DNA for the CDR3 is TGTGCCAGCAGACCTGGACAGGGCAATGGCTACACCTTC. Translating gives CASRPGQGNGYTF.